This T cell receptor (beta chain) appears in the sequencing data of a study of blood T cell repertoires in COVID-19 (dated by TCRdb to about 2020). The study in broad terms: Samples covering the acute and convalescent phases of COVID-19 were provided by collaborators in the United States, Italy and Spain. Nearly every sample came with metadata listing a de-identified subject ID, COVID-19 status, age in years and sex. Samples came from the ongoing ImmuneRACE study (first 160 participants) plus 1,254 subjects from 6 global collaborators. The material from the prospective study consisted of cDNA or gDNA derived from T cells, B-cell-depleted T cells, or PBMCs. The repertoires were released in a freely available public database meant as a resource for research on the immune response to SARS-CoV-2. HLA class I and class II types, where available, came from metadata supplied by the sample provider rather than from assay-based typing. Subjects who had been exposed to COVID-19, were actively infected with it, or had recovered from it provided the deeply sampled blood TCRbeta repertoires that made up the dataset.

Each collaborating institution followed its own protocols to collect whole blood in K2EDTA tubes. Collaborator samples were shipped for TCRbeta analysis as frozen whole blood, isolated PBMCs, or DNA extracted from either sample type. On this clone: Its recognized antigen is unknown. No much larger clone exists at a distance of one base, and base qualities are not known.

The immunoSEQ Assay, a bias-controlled multiplex PCR, was used to amplify TCRbeta CDR3 regions from genomic DNA. In the original analysis: Nucleated cell counts per sample were estimated from amplification of reference gene primers within the assay. Sequence reads were collapsed and filtered to measure the absolute abundance of every unique TCRbeta CDR3 rearrangement. For each sample, productive Simpson clonality was calculated as the square root of Simpson's diversity index over productive rearrangements. TCRdb carries this immuneACCESS record with in-frame sequences only. Its versions omit some clonotypes, under half of them owing to an unresolved V gene in the studies checked, with the rest unexplained. D and trimming were read from the DNA, whereas the V and J calls and clone size are those reported in that table. This sample lists some 50,000 clones; 86% were detected once. The ten largest account for more than 5% of the sample.

According to the germline V gene, CDR1 reads SGHRS and CDR2 reads YFSETQ. From its cysteine to its phenylalanine, the CDR3 spans 14 amino acids. Of all the DNA, just the CDR3 is kept, 42 bases in frame from base 1. V is cut back by 3 bases and J by 2 bases, with 5 bases in the junction unmatched. Results and caveats for the whole study, not just this receptor: The amount of clinical and demographic metadata varied by source and participant and was provided uncurated.

Sequenced sample: peripheral blood. This sequence uses TRBV5-1 and TRBJ2-7, and 7 bases in between align with TRBD1. The receptor was derived from a middle-aged man with active COVID-19. Here the CDR3 is given as CASSSQGTPYEQYF. The DNA sequence is as follows: TGCGCCAGCAGCTCACAGGGGACCCCCTACGAGCAGTACTTC.